The 15 T cell receptor beta chains below all came from one sample that was sequenced in a study of Tregs in tolerant kidney transplant recipients. This table comes from immunoSEQ multiplex PCR, and its TCRdb copy is limited to in-frame clones, with some not included. The profile covers about 100,000 clones, with 85% to 90% appearing a single time and approximately 0.34% taken by the ten largest. The sequencing here drew on CD4+ T cells from blood, taken before the transplant. These receptors all stem from a human donor who received a combined kidney and bone marrow transplant.

This chain links TRBV19 with TRBJ2-1, with 7 bases matching TRBD1. Per germline, CDR1 LNHDA and CDR2 SQIVND (reference sequence). With 1 base clipped from V and 2 bases from J, the junction kept 2 bases outside the gene matches. CDR3 length: 15 amino acids. The CDR3 DNA sequence: TGTGCCAGTAGTATAGTAACAGGGGCCTACAATGAGCAGTTCTTC. Protein product: CASSIVTGAYNEQFF.

The chain couples TRBV28 to TRBJ1-4; 11 nucleotides line up with TRBD1. CDR3 length: 14 amino acids. V gave up 6 bases and J gave up 6 bases; unmatched junction bases: 3. Germline V lookup: CDR1 MDHEN, CDR2 SYDVKM. CDR3 nucleotide sequence: TGTGCCAGCAGGAGGGACAGGGGGGATGAAAAACTGTTTTTT. Translation gives CASRRDRGDEKLFF.

The J gene is TRBJ1-4, the V gene TRBV6-5; D is unresolved. In germline, CDR1 is MNHEY, CDR2 SVGAGI. Deletions cut 2 bases from V and 4 bases from J, with 14 bases between. The CDR3 runs to 16 residues. CDR3 sequence: CASSYQPVRNNEKLFF. CDR3 nucleotides: TGTGCCAGCAGTTACCAGCCGGTGAGGAATAATGAAAAACTGTTTTTT.

V gene TRBV20-1 combines with J gene TRBJ1-1; unclear D gene. The CDR3 extends over 11 amino acids. CDR1 DFQATT and CDR2 SNEGSKA come from the germline V gene (reference sequence). Between the trimmed V and J ends, which lost 3 bases and 8 bases, there was a span of 10 bases. CDR3 residues: CSARASGEAFF. For the CDR3, the DNA is TGCAGTGCTAGGGCCTCGGGGGAAGCTTTCTTT.

The chain carries TRBV19 and TRBJ1-2; tentatively, D is TRBD1 (6 bases). The V gene's germline CDR1 is LNHDA and CDR2 SQIVND (reference sequence). This CDR3 contains 11 residues. V lost 6 bases to trimming and J lost 7 bases, with 9 bases between them. The CDR3 sequence: CASREGGGYTF. The CDR3, as DNA: TGTGCCAGTAGGGAAGGGGGTGGCTACACCTTC.

In this sample, this clone turned up a few times. J is TRBJ1-2 and V is TRBV11-2; D call uncertain. V gave up 8 bases and J gave up 4 bases, with 17 bases separating them. This CDR3 is 14 amino acids long. Germline CDR1 is SGHAT and CDR2 is FQNNGV. In DNA, the CDR3 is TGTGCCAGCCGGGAGTCGGGAGCTTCCTATGGCTACACCTTC. It specifies CASRESGASYGYTF.

The genes are TRBV5-1 and TRBJ1-3; 9 nucleotides align to TRBD1. The trim removed 0 bases at V and 1 base at J, leaving 8 bases unmatched. This CDR3 has 18 residues. Per germline, CDR1 SGHRS and CDR2 YFSETQ. CDR3 loop: CASSLVATGGQSGNTIYF. CDR3 coding DNA: TGCGCCAGCAGCTTGGTGGCTACAGGGGGCCAATCTGGAAACACCATATATTTT.

The CDR3 reads CASRADRATDTQYF. CDR3 nucleotide sequence: TGTGCCAGCAGGGCGGACAGGGCCACAGATACGCAGTATTTT. J is TRBJ2-3 and V is TRBV2, with TRBD1 identical over 8 bases. CDR3 length: 14 residues. J gave up 2 bases and V 6 bases, and 4 bases lay outside the gene matches. CDR1 is SNHLY, CDR2 FYNNEI, per germline.

As for this clone: In the same sample, other DNA sequences code for this CDR3. The chain joins TRBV7-2 to TRBJ2-3, with D hard to call. The CDR3 has 13 residues. CDR1 is SGHTA and CDR2 is FQGNSA in the germline V gene. V was cut by 0 bases and J by 5 bases, with 6 bases left in between. This CDR3 is CASSLALRDTQYF. The CDR3 DNA reads as TGTGCCAGCAGCTTAGCACTGAGAGATACGCAGTATTTT.

V and J are TRBV4-1 and TRBJ2-7; weak D call: TRBD2 (6 bases). Per the germline V gene, CDR1 is MGHRA and CDR2 is YSYEKL. With 1 base removed from V and 2 bases from J, the gap between germline ends came to 12 bases. CDR3 length equals 15 residues. The CDR3 DNA reads as TGCGCCAGCAGCCAAGGGCGACTAGGGACCTACGAGCAGTACTTC. This translates into CASSQGRLGTYEQYF.

The chain recombines TRBV7-2 with TRBJ1-2; D remains unclear. Trimming left V 3 bases short and J 8 bases short, with 13 bases between. The CDR3 sequence is 13 residues long. The V gene's germline CDR1 is SGHTA and CDR2 FQGNSA. The CDR3 loop is CASSLDLVLGYTF. CDR3 DNA: TGTGCCAGCAGCTTGGACTTAGTCTTGGGCTACACCTTC.

V gene TRBV27 combines with J gene TRBJ2-1, with 10 nucleotides matching TRBD2. V lost 1 base to trimming and J lost 2 bases; unmatched junction nucleotides: 2. The CDR3 is 16 residues long. CDR1 is MNHEY, CDR2 SMNVEV, per germline (reference sequence). The CDR3 coding sequence is TGTGCCAGCAGTTTATTTGGGACTAGCGCCTACAATGAGCAGTTCTTC. Its translation: CASSLFGTSAYNEQFF.

The V gene is TRBV15, the J gene TRBJ2-1; 10 bases align to TRBD1. V lost 0 bases, J lost 7 bases, and 3 bases stayed unmatched. The CDR3 is made up of 15 amino acids. The germline V gene encodes CDR1 LNHNV and CDR2 YYDKDF (reference sequence). The CDR3 loop is CATSRDGDRGNEQFF. DNA for the CDR3: TGTGCCACCAGCAGAGATGGGGACAGGGGAAATGAGCAGTTCTTC.

The V call is TRBV7-2, the J call TRBJ1-1, with TRBD1 matching over 9 bases. The germline gives CDR1 SGHTA, CDR2 FQGNSA. V dropped 2 bases and J dropped 1; count of bases not matched to a gene: 8. The CDR3 totals 17 residues. Here the CDR3 reads CASSLNRQGGTNTEAFF. The CDR3 region has the DNA TGTGCCAGCAGCTTAAATCGACAGGGGGGGACGAACACTGAAGCTTTCTTT.

This clone showed up just a few times. The J gene is TRBJ1-5, the V gene TRBV12-5; a weak D match, TRBD1 (6 bases). V gave up 1 base and J gave up 2 bases, with 6 bases separating them. The CDR3 runs 14 residues. Per the germline V gene, CDR1 is LGHNT and CDR2 is FRNRAP. The DNA of the CDR3 is TGTGCTAGTGGTTTGGCAGGGGGCAATCAGCCCCAGCATTTT. Amino acids: CASGLAGGNQPQHF.